A selection of T cell receptor beta chains follows, all from one sample in a study of blood T cell repertoires in COVID-19. Data came from immunoSEQ multiplex PCR; TCRdb stores just in-frame clones and leaves some out. The sample shows some 300,000 clones, roughly 86% of them seen only once. Sample: peripheral blood. These receptors were taken from a man aged 70-80 years with acute or convalescent COVID-19. CDR3s include the opening cysteine and the closing phenylalanine or tryptophan. D genes are given only for firm matches. A clone size is listed for some rows: how often the clone was seen (once, few, many), or a class if it is expanded.

D gene	V gene	clone size	CDR3 length	J gene	CDR3 protein	CDR3 DNA
TRBD1	TRBV3-1/TRBV3-2	once	18	TRBJ1-1	CASSQDLGRGQEGTEAFF	TGTGCCAGCAGCCAAGATTTAGGCAGGGGGCAGGAGGGCACTGAAGCTTTCTTT
NA	TRBV5-4	NA	13	TRBJ2-7	CASSAGQPYEQYF	TGTGCCAGCAGCGCGGGACAGCCCTACGAGCAGTACTTC
TRBD2	TRBV2	NA	16	TRBJ2-1	CASSVPTSGLYNEQFF	TGTGCCAGCAGCGTACCGACTAGCGGGTTATACAATGAGCAGTTCTTC
NA	TRBV18	NA	16	TRBJ2-7	CASSATGATFSYEQYF	TGTGCCAGCTCAGCGACAGGCGCCACCTTCTCCTACGAGCAGTACTTC
NA	TRBV7-2	once	14	TRBJ2-7	CASSARQSSYEQYF	TGTGCCAGCAGCGCCCGACAGAGCTCCTACGAGCAGTACTTC
TRBD1	TRBV6-6	NA	14	TRBJ1-5	CASSGTGLNQPQHF	TGTGCCAGCAGTGGGACAGGTCTCAATCAGCCCCAGCATTTT
TRBD2	TRBV19	NA	17	TRBJ2-7	CASSLELAGGTTYEQYF	TGTGCCAGTAGTCTAGAATTAGCGGGGGGAACAACCTACGAGCAGTACTTC
TRBD1	TRBV9	once	13	TRBJ2-3	CASSVRGPDTQYF	TGTGCCAGCAGCGTAAGGGGGCCAGATACGCAGTATTTT
NA	TRBV11-3	NA	13	TRBJ1-1	CASSLFGATEAFF	TGTGCCAGCAGCTTATTCGGAGCGACTGAAGCTTTCTTT
NA	TRBV12-3/TRBV12-4	once	13	TRBJ1-5	CASSLYGYQPQHF	TGTGCCAGCAGTTTATACGGGTATCAGCCCCAGCATTTT
NA	TRBV24-1	NA	14	TRBJ1-2	CATSDFALNYGYTF	TGTGCCACCAGTGATTTCGCCCTAAACTATGGCTACACCTTC
NA	TRBV2	once	12	TRBJ1-1	CASSQPAARAFF	TGTGCCAGCAGCCAACCGGCGGCCCGGGCTTTCTTT
NA	TRBV6-6	NA	14	TRBJ1-3	CASRIQLSGNTIYF	TGTGCCAGCAGGATCCAACTCTCTGGAAACACCATATATTTT
TRBD2	TRBV11-2	NA	17	TRBJ2-1	CASSLTQTSGSYNEQFF	TGTGCCAGCAGCCTGACCCAAACTAGCGGGTCTTACAATGAGCAGTTCTTC
TRBD1	TRBV5-4	NA	16	TRBJ2-3	CASSPYGQGTTDTQYF	TGTGCCAGCAGCCCCTACGGACAGGGAACCACAGATACGCAGTATTTT
TRBD2	TRBV7-8	NA	16	TRBJ2-7	CASSSLAGGVSYEQYF	TGTGCCAGCAGCTCGTTAGCGGGAGGGGTCTCCTACGAGCAGTACTTC
NA	TRBV28	NA	17	TRBJ2-5	CASSLSGGGRMRETQYF	TGTGCCAGCAGTTTATCAGGGGGCGGGAGAATGAGGGAGACCCAGTACTTC
TRBD1	TRBV28	once	16	TRBJ2-5	CASSLLSGGVQETQYF	TGTGCCAGCAGCCTGCTGTCAGGGGGCGTGCAAGAGACCCAGTACTTC
TRBD1	TRBV30	NA	16	TRBJ2-3	CAWSARQGRSTDTQYF	TGTGCCTGGAGTGCGCGACAGGGTCGGAGTACAGATACGCAGTATTTT
TRBD1	TRBV5-1	NA	15	TRBJ1-1	CASSQQGARNTEAFF	TGCGCCAGCAGCCAACAGGGGGCAAGGAACACTGAAGCTTTCTTT
TRBD2	TRBV7-2	NA	16	TRBJ2-1	CASSPRSGTSPNEQFF	TGTGCCAGCAGCCCCCGGTCCGGGACTAGCCCCAATGAGCAGTTCTTC
NA	TRBV11-2	NA	13	TRBJ1-5	CASSPTGFQPQHF	TGTGCCAGCAGTCCTACAGGGTTTCAGCCCCAGCATTTT
NA	TRBV7-9	NA	13	TRBJ1-2	CASSLDTFYGYTF	TGTGCCAGCAGCTTGGACACTTTTTATGGCTACACCTTC
NA	TRBV6-6	NA	12	TRBJ2-7	CASSPSLFEQYF	TGTGCCAGCAGCCCCTCCCTTTTCGAGCAGTACTTC
TRBD2	TRBV24-1	NA	19	TRBJ2-3	CATSDSSPGGGPVGSTQYF	TGTGCCACCAGTGATTCAAGCCCTGGCGGGGGGCCGGTTGGGAGTACGCAGTATTTT
TRBD1	TRBV2	NA	14	TRBJ2-7	CASRGQLVTYEQYF	TGTGCCAGCAGGGGACAGTTAGTTACCTACGAGCAGTACTTC
TRBD1	TRBV5-6	few	15	TRBJ1-1	CASSLFQGADTEAFF	TGTGCCAGCAGCTTGTTTCAGGGGGCGGACACTGAAGCTTTCTTT
NA	TRBV13	once	15	TRBJ2-3	CASSFSGGLTDTQYF	TGTGCCAGCAGCTTCTCGGGGGGCCTCACAGATACGCAGTATTTT
TRBD1	TRBV5-1	once	15	TRBJ2-3	CASSSTGDFTDTQYF	TGCGCCAGCAGCTCGACAGGGGACTTCACAGATACGCAGTATTTT
TRBD1	TRBV18	few	17	TRBJ2-7	CASSREDRGPLTYEQYF	TGTGCCAGCTCACGGGAGGACAGGGGGCCATTGACCTACGAGCAGTACTTC
TRBD2	TRBV19	NA	15	TRBJ2-2	CAILTGTSHTGELFF	TGTGCCATTTTAACCGGGACTAGCCACACCGGGGAGCTGTTTTTT
TRBD2	TRBV2	NA	13	TRBJ2-5	CASSGGLQETQYF	TGTGCCAGTAGCGGGGGGCTACAAGAGACCCAGTACTTC
NA	TRBV7-8	NA	12	TRBJ2-7	CASSPTGYEQYF	TGTGCCAGCAGCCCTACAGGATACGAGCAGTACTTC
TRBD1	TRBV5-1	NA	17	TRBJ2-5	CASSFDPPGTDGETQYF	TGCGCCAGCAGCTTTGACCCCCCCGGGACAGATGGGGAGACCCAGTACTTC
NA	TRBV2	once	15	TRBJ1-4	CASSFHGTSNEKLFF	TGTGCCAGCAGCTTCCATGGGACTTCTAATGAAAAACTGTTTTTT
NA	TRBV5-4	NA	13	TRBJ1-2	CAVSSDSNYGYTF	TGTGCCGTAAGCAGCGATTCTAACTATGGCTACACCTTC
NA	TRBV7-9	NA	14	TRBJ1-1	CASSSRGRDTEAFF	TGTGCCAGCAGCTCCCGGGGGAGGGACACTGAAGCTTTCTTT
TRBD1	TRBV5-1	NA	16	TRBJ2-1	CASSLAFGTEGNEQFF	TGCGCCAGCAGCTTGGCCTTCGGGACAGAGGGCAATGAGCAGTTCTTC
NA	TRBV29-1	NA	12	TRBJ2-7	CSVQRGGHEQYF	TGCAGCGTCCAAAGGGGTGGCCACGAGCAGTACTTC
NA	TRBV7-3	NA	12	TRBJ1-1	CASRSADTEAFF	TGTGCCAGCAGGTCTGCGGACACTGAAGCTTTCTTT
NA	TRBV3-1/TRBV3-2	once	16	TRBJ2-2	CASSQQHRANTGELFF	TGTGCCAGCAGCCAACAGCACAGGGCGAACACCGGGGAGCTGTTTTTT
NA	TRBV21-1	NA	14	TRBJ2-1	CAGSSRGRRDEQFF	TGTGCCGGAAGTAGCAGGGGGCGCAGGGATGAGCAGTTCTTC
NA	TRBV28	NA	13	TRBJ2-5	CASSPPPQETQYF	TGTGCCAGCAGTCCCCCCCCTCAAGAGACCCAGTACTTC
TRBD2	TRBV29-1	NA	14	TRBJ2-7	CSVEGLAGDYEQYF	TGCAGCGTTGAAGGACTAGCGGGGGACTACGAGCAGTACTTC
NA	TRBV11-2	NA	14	TRBJ1-1	CASSKGQLNTEAFF	TGTGCCAGCAGCAAGGGGCAGTTGAACACTGAAGCTTTCTTT
TRBD2	TRBV20-1	NA	10	TRBJ2-7	CSAIAGGPYF	TGCAGTGCTATAGCGGGGGGGCCGTACTTC
NA	TRBV5-4	NA	16	TRBJ2-2	CASSSGGTVNTGELFF	TGTGCCAGCAGCTCGGGGGGGACAGTGAACACCGGGGAGCTGTTTTTT
TRBD1	TRBV28	NA	15	TRBJ1-2	CASRPTGGWDYGYTF	TGTGCCAGCAGGCCTACAGGGGGCTGGGACTATGGCTACACCTTC
NA	TRBV5-8	NA	13	TRBJ1-2	CASSSFGYYGYTF	TGTGCCAGCAGCTCCTTCGGGTACTATGGCTACACCTTC
NA	TRBV28	few	15	TRBJ2-7	CASSDRDGSSYEQYF	TGTGCCAGCAGTGACCGGGACGGGAGCTCCTACGAGCAGTACTTC
NA	TRBV19	NA	13	TRBJ1-5	CASSMASNQPQHF	TGTGCCAGTAGTATGGCTAGCAATCAGCCCCAGCATTTT
NA	TRBV2	NA	14	TRBJ2-7	CASTGTVISYEQYF	TGTGCCAGTACCGGGACTGTAATCTCCTACGAGCAGTACTTC
TRBD1	TRBV19	NA	17	TRBJ2-3	CASSILWTGGVVDTQYF	TGTGCCAGTAGTATTTTATGGACAGGGGGCGTTGTGGATACGCAGTATTTT
TRBD1	TRBV7-2	few	16	TRBJ1-5	CASSSRQGAGNQPQHF	TGTGCCAGCAGCTCTCGACAGGGTGCAGGCAATCAGCCCCAGCATTTT
TRBD1	TRBV28	NA	16	TRBJ2-2	CASSSWTGGLTGELFF	TGTGCCAGCAGTTCATGGACAGGGGGGCTAACCGGGGAGCTGTTTTTT